This entry concerns a single T cell receptor beta chain. Germline V CDR1 and CDR2: SNHLY, FYNNEI. The germline V and J ends were trimmed by 4 bases and 7 bases, with 14 bases remaining between them. This CDR3 is built from 15 residues. The data derive from a study of shared clonotypes between healthy human individuals. The protocol was immunoSEQ multiplex PCR, while the TCRdb copy is restricted to in-frame clones and leaves out a portion. The sample includes roughly 1 million clones, roughly 75% of them seen just once. V is TRBV2 and J is TRBJ1-6; perhaps TRBD1 as D (5 bases). This TCR was sampled from a man younger than 35 in good health. The sample taken for sequencing was memory CD4+ T cells sorted from blood. Subset here: CD45RA-negative fraction. In DNA form, the CDR3 reads TGTGCCAGCAGTGGGGGCAGGCGAGGGAATTCACCCCTCCACTTT. As protein: CASSGGRRGNSPLHF.